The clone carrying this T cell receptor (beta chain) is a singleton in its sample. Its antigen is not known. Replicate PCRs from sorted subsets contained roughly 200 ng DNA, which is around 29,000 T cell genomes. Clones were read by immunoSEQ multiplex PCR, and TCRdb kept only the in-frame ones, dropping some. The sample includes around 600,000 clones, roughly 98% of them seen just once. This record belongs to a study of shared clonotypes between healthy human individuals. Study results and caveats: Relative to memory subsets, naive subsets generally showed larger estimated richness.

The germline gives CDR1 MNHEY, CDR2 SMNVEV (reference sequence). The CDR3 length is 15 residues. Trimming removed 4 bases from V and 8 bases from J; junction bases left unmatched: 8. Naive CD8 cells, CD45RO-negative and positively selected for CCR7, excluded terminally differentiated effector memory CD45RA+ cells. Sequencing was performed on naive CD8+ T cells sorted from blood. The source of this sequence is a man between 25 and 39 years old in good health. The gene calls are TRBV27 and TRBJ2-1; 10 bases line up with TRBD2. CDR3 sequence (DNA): TGTGCCAGCAGTTCTCTAGCGGGAGAAGACTATGAGCAGTTCTTC. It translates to CASSSLAGEDYEQFF.